This TCR beta chain appears in the sequencing data of a study of shared clonotypes between healthy human individuals. Roughly 200 ng DNA, tens of thousands of T cell genomes, went into each sorted-subset replicate PCR. The table came from immunoSEQ multiplex PCR; TCRdb's copy has only in-frame clones and leaves some out. The table has hundreds of thousands of clones, about 96% seen once. Germline V lookup: CDR1 SGDLS, CDR2 YYNGEE. The CDR3 spans 16 residues. The V gene lost 0 bases and the J gene lost 2 bases, with 13 bases spanning the gap. CD45RO-negative, CCR7-selected cells formed the naive CD8 fraction, which excluded terminally differentiated effector memory CD45RA+ cells. Study donors comprised healthy, HIV-negative adults devoid of recent acute infection or vaccination. Adult Caucasians living in Nashville, Tennessee made up all of the donors.

Sequenced sample: naive CD8+ T cells sorted from blood. The chain joins TRBV9 to TRBJ2-3, with D possibly being TRBD2 (6 bases). This clonotype was sampled from a young man in good health. The CDR3 sequence: CASSVAGGTFTDTQYF. In nucleotides, the CDR3 is TGTGCCAGCAGCGTAGCTGGCGGGACTTTCACAGATACGCAGTATTTT.